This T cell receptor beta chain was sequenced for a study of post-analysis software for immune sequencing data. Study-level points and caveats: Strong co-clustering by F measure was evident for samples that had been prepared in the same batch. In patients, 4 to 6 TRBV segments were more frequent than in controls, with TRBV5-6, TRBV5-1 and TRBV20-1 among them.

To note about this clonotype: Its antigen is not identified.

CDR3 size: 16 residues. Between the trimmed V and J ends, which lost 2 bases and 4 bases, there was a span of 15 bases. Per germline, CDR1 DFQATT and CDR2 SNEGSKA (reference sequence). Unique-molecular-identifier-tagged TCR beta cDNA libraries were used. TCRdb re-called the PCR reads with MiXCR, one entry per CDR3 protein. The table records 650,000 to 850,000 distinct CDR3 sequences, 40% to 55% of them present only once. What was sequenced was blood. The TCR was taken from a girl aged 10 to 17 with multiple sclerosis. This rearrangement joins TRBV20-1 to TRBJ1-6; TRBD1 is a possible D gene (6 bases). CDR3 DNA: TGCAGTGCTAGACCGGCAGGGGTCCTATATAATTCACCCCTCCACTTT. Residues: CSARPAGVLYNSPLHF.